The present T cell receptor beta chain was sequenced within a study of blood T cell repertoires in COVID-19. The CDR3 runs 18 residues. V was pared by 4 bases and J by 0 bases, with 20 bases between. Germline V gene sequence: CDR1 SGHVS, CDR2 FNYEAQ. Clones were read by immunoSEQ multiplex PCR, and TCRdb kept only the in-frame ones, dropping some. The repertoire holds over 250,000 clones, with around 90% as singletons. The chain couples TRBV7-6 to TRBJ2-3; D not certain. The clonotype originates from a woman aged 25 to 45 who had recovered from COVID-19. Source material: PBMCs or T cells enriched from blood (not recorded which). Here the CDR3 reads CASSSTLQARFSTDTQYF. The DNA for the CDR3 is TGTGCCAGCAGCTCAACCCTCCAAGCTCGGTTCAGCACAGATACGCAGTATTTT.